The subject of this entry is one T cell receptor (beta chain). The data originate from a study of blood T cell repertoires in COVID-19. About the research overall: The United States, Italy and Spain supplied acute and convalescent COVID-19 samples. Sample material is recorded as cDNA or gDNA derived from T cells, B-cell-depleted T cells, or PBMCs.

How the authors handled the data: Nucleated cell number was recorded as an estimate derived from reference gene primer amplification. Sequenced by immunoSEQ multiplex PCR; TCRdb stores in-frame clones only, minus some. D and trimming were read from the DNA, whereas the V and J calls and clone size are those reported in that table. This table has about 210,000 clones, 84% appearing once. Exposed study participants had met a COVID-19 case within 2 weeks before entry. V gave up 3 bases and J gave up 4 bases, with 25 bases separating them. The CDR3 length is 18 residues. Germline assignment: CDR1 SGHRS and CDR2 YFSETQ.

Sequencing was done on a sample of PBMCs or T cells enriched from blood (not recorded which). The gene calls are TRBV5-1 and TRBJ1-2; D is perhaps TRBD1 (6 bases). This TCR derives from a woman in her twenties or thirties who had been exposed to COVID-19. CDR3 DNA sequence: TGCGCCAGCAGCTCCCCATTATCCAGGGGCCTTTTTTTCTATGGCTACACCTTC. It specifies CASSSPLSRGLFFYGYTF.